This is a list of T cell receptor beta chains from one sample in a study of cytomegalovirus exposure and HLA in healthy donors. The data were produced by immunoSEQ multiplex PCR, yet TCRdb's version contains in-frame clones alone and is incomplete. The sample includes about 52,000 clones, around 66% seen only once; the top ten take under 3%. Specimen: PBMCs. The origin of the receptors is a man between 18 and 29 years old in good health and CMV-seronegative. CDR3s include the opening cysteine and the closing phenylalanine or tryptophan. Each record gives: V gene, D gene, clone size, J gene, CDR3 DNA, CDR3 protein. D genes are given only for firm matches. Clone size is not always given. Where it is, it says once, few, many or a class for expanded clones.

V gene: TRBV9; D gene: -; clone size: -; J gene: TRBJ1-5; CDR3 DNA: TGTGCCAGCAGCGTGGGGGCAGGCAATCAGCCCCAGCATTTT; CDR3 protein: CASSVGAGNQPQHF
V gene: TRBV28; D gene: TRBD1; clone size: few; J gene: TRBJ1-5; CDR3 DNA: TGTGCCAGCAGTTTTCAGGACAGGGCTGTTCAGCCCCAGCATTTT; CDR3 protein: CASSFQDRAVQPQHF
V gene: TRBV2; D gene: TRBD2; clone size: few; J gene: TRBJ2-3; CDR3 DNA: TGTGCCAGCAGTGAAGGGCTAGCGGGAGTCACAGATACGCAGTATTTT; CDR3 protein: CASSEGLAGVTDTQYF
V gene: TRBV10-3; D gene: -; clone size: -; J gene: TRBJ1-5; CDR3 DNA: TGTGCCATCAGTGTTGGAGGGAATCAGCCCCAGCATTTT; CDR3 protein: CAISVGGNQPQHF
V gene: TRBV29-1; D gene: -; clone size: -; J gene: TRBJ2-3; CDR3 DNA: TGCAGCGCACTCAGGGGAGGGTACACAGATACGCAGTATTTT; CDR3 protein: CSALRGGYTDTQYF
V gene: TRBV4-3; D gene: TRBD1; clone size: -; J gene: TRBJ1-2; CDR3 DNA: TGCGCCAGCAGCCAAGATGGGACAGTGACCTATGGCTACACCTTC; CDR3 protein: CASSQDGTVTYGYTF
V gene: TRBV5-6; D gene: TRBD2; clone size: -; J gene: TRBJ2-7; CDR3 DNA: TGTGCCAGCAGCTACGGGAGGGGAGCCTACGAGCAGTACTTC; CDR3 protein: CASSYGRGAYEQYF
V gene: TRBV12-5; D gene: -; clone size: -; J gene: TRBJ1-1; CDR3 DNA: TGTGCTAGTGGCCCCGACACGGTTGGAGCTTTCTTT; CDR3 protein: CASGPDTVGAFF
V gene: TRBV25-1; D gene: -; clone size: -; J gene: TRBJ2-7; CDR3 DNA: TGTGCCAGCAGTGTAACAGGGCTTTACGAGCAGTACTTC; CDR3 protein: CASSVTGLYEQYF
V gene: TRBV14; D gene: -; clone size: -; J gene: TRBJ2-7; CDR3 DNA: TGTGCCAGCAGCCTTATGGACAACTCCTACGAGCAGTACTTC; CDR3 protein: CASSLMDNSYEQYF
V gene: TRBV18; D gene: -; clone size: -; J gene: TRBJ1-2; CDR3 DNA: TGTGCCAGCTCACGTACGGGGGACGTCGGCTACACCTTC; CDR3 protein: CASSRTGDVGYTF
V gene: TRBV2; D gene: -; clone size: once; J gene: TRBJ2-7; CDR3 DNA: TGTGCCAGCAGAGAAGACACATACGAGCAGTACTTC; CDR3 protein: CASREDTYEQYF
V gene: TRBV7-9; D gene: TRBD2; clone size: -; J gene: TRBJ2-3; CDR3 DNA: TGTGCCAGCGACACTAGCGGGAGACGCACAGATACGCAGTATTTT; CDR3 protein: CASDTSGRRTDTQYF
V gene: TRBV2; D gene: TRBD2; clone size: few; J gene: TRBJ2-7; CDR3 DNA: TGTGCCAGCAGTGTAAGTCCTAGCGGGACATACGAGCAGTACTTC; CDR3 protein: CASSVSPSGTYEQYF
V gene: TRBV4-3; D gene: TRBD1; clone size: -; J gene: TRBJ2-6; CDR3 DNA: TGCGCCAGCAGCGACCGGGACAGTTCCTCTGGGGCCAACGTCCTGACTTTC; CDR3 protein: CASSDRDSSSGANVLTF
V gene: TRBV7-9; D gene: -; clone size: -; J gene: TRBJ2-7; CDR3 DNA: TGTGCCAGCAGCTTATCCGGGACTGGCTACGAGCAGTACTTC; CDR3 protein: CASSLSGTGYEQYF
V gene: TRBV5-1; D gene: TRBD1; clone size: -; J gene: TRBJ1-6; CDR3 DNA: TGCGCCAGCAGCACCCAGGGGGACAATTCACCCCTCCACTTT; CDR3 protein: CASSTQGDNSPLHF
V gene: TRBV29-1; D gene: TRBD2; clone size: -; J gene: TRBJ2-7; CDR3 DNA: TGCAGCGTCACTAGCGGGAGTACGTACGAGCAGTACTTC; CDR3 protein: CSVTSGSTYEQYF
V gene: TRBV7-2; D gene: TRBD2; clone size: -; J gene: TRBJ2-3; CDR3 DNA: TGTGCCAGCAGCTTAAGACTAGCGGGGGTTCGAGATACGCAGTATTTT; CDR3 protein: CASSLRLAGVRDTQYF
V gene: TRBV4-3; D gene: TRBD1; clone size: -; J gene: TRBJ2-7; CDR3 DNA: TGCGCCAGCAGCCAAGGAGCCGGGACAGGGGCCGAGCAGTACTTC; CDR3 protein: CASSQGAGTGAEQYF
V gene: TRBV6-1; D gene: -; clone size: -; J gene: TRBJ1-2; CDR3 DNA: TGTGCCAGCAGTGAACAGCCACAGAGCTATGGCTACACCTTC; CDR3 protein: CASSEQPQSYGYTF
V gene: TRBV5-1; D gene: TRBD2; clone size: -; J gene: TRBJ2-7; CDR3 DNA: TGCGCCAGCAGCTTCGGACTAGCGGGAGGGCCGGACGAGCAGTACTTC; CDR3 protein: CASSFGLAGGPDEQYF
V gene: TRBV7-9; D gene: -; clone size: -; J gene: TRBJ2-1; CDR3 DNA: TGTGCCAGCAGTCCAGGGTTTGATGAGCAGTTCTTC; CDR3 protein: CASSPGFDEQFF
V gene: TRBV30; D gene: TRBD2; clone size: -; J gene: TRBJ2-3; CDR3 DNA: TGTGCCTGGAGTGTTAGACTAGCGGGAGGCTCCACAGATACGCAGTATTTT; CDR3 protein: CAWSVRLAGGSTDTQYF
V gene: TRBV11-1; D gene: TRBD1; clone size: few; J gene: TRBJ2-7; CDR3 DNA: TGTGCCAGCAGCTCGCCAACCGGGACAGGGACATCAAGGCTATACTTC; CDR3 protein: CASSSPTGTGTSRLYF
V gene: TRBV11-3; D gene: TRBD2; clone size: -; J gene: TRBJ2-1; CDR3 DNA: TGTGCCAGCAGCTTAGGTGGGACTAGCGAATACGAGCAGTTCTTC; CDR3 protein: CASSLGGTSEYEQFF
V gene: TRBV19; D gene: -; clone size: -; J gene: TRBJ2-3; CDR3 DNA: TGTGCCAGTAGGCCGACAGCTCGAAGAGATACGCAGTATTTT; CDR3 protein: CASRPTARRDTQYF
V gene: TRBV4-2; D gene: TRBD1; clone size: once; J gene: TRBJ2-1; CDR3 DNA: TGTGCCAGCAGCCGGAGAGGGACAGGGGGCTCCGATGAGCAGTTCTTC; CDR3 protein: CASSRRGTGGSDEQFF
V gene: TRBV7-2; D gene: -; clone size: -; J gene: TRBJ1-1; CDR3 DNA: TGTGCCAGCAGCCAAACAGCTGCGGCTTTCTTT; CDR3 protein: CASSQTAAAFF